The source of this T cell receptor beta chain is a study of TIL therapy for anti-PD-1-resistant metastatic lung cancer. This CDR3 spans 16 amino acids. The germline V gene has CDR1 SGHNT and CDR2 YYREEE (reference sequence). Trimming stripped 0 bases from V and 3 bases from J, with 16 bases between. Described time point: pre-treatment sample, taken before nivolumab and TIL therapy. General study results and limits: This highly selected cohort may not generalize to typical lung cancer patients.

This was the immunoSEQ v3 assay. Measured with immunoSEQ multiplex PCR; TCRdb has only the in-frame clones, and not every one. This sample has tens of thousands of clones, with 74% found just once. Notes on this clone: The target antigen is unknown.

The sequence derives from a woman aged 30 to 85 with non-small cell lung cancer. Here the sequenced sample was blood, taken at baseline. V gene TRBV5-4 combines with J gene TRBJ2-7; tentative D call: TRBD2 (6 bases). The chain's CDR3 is CASSLASTSPYYEQYF. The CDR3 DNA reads TGTGCCAGCAGCTTGGCCAGCACTAGCCCTTACTACGAGCAGTACTTC.